This T cell receptor beta chain comes out of a study of OX40 agonist ivuxolimab in advanced cancers. Generated by immunoSEQ multiplex PCR, the TCRdb table keeps only in-frame clones and is missing some. The sample consists of 50,000 to 70,000 clones, around 81% of them appearing once. Study-wide points: The CD4+ and CD8+ T cells in the blood had expanded clonally by week 6 at 0.1 to 3.0 mg/kg.

V lost 3 bases and J lost 9, with 10 bases in between. Per germline, CDR1 SGHRS and CDR2 YFSETQ. This CDR3 is built from 12 residues. In regard to this clone: Its antigen is unknown.

Sequences were derived from CD4+ or CD8+ T cells sorted from blood, sampled in a trial of the OX40 agonist ivuxolimab. This chain links TRBV5-1 with TRBJ2-1; the D is unclear. The receptor was derived from an adult with an advanced solid tumor such as melanoma, head and neck, liver or kidney cancer. For the CDR3, the DNA is TGCGCCAGCAGCTCATTGGTAGGTGAGCAGTTCTTC. Its protein product is CASSSLVGEQFF. The variable domain in full, completed from reference TRBV5-1 and TRBJ2-1, reads KAGVTQTPRYLIKTRGQQVTLSCSPISGHRSVSWYQQTPGQGLQFLFEYFSETQRNKGNFPGRFSGRQFSNSRSEMNVSTLELGDSALYLCASSSLVGEQFFGPGTRLTVL.